A single T cell receptor beta chain is shown here with its context. Using immunoSEQ multiplex PCR, the repertoire was profiled, and TCRdb retains in-frame clones only, with some absent. The table includes about 270,000 clones, over 80% detected once. The CDR3 is 13 amino acids. The germline V gene has CDR1 MNHEY and CDR2 SVGAGI. With 7 bases clipped from V and 5 bases from J, the junction kept 4 bases outside the gene matches. This sample is part of a study of blood T cell repertoires in COVID-19. The specimen was PBMCs or T cells enriched from blood (not recorded which). The source is a woman in her 30s with acute COVID-19. The V call is TRBV6-5, the J call TRBJ2-5, with 10 positions matching TRBD2. The CDR3 here is CASNPSGSETQYF. The CDR3 DNA reads as TGTGCCAGCAACCCTAGCGGGAGTGAGACCCAGTACTTC.